This entry lists 15 T cell receptor beta chains sequenced from one sample in a study of T-cell memory formation after mild COVID-19. Each CDR3 protein is one row after TCRdb ran MiXCR on the 5' RACE reads. The data contain a few hundred thousand distinct CDR3 sequences, roughly 19% of them singletons. The sequencing input was PBMCs or a T cell subset sorted from them (not recorded which). The receptors come from a man aged 18 to 29 who had mild COVID-19 (a few samples of this study predate the infection). Cell type and time point are not known.

The genes are TRBV20-1 and TRBJ2-1, with TRBD2 matching over 7 bases. V gave up 4 bases and J gave up 9 bases; unmatched junction bases: 12. CDR1 is DFQATT, CDR2 SNEGSKA, per germline (reference sequence). This CDR3 is built from 14 residues. This CDR3 reads CSATGGFPGSEQFF. The CDR3, as DNA: TGCAGTGCTACGGGAGGCTTTCCGGGCAGTGAGCAGTTCTTC.

The V gene is TRBV7-3, the J gene TRBJ1-5; tentatively, D is TRBD1 (5 bases). Per germline, CDR1 SGHTA and CDR2 FQGTGA. There are 14 residues in the CDR3. The V and J ends lost 5 bases and 3 bases respectively, with 11 bases between them. CDR3 residues: CASSPGATNQPQHF. The CDR3 DNA follows: TGTGCCAGCAGCCCCGGGGCCACCAATCAGCCCCAGCATTTT.

This clonotype was seen a handful of times. The CDR3 loop is CASSPWGRGNEQFF. The CDR3 DNA follows: TGTGCCAGCAGTCCTTGGGGCAGGGGAAATGAGCAGTTCTTC. The rearrangement joins TRBV2 to TRBJ2-1; TRBD1 might be the D (6 bases). The V gene lost 5 bases and the J gene lost 7 bases, with 15 bases spanning the gap. The CDR3 has 14 residues. Germline V lookup: CDR1 SNHLY, CDR2 FYNNEI.

V is TRBV20-1 and J is TRBJ2-7; TRBD2 matches at 13 bases. V lost 1 base and J lost 5; bases outside the gene matches: 5. The CDR3 runs 15 residues. CDR1 and CDR2 from the germline V gene are DFQATT and SNEGSKA (reference sequence). The CDR3 DNA sequence: TGCAGTGCTAGAGTGGGACTAGCGGGGACTGACGAGCAGTACTTC. Protein sequence: CSARVGLAGTDEQYF.

The V call is TRBV4-1, the J call TRBJ1-2; TRBD1 matches 10 bases. The V and J ends lost 7 bases and 2 bases, in that order; junction bases with no gene match: 10. The CDR3 is 16 amino acids. Germline V gene data show CDR1 as MGHRA and CDR2 as YSYEKL. DNA for the CDR3: TGCGCCAGCACACCAATGGGGGACAGGGGAAACTATGGCTACACCTTC. Its protein product is CASTPMGDRGNYGYTF.

The chain recombines TRBV12-3 or TRBV12-4 with TRBJ1-1; no clear D gene. This CDR3 is 13 amino acids long. V lost 3 bases and J 1 base, leaving 6 bases between the germline ends. CDR3: CASSFSQNTEAFF. The CDR3 nucleotides are TGTGCCAGCAGTTTTAGTCAGAACACTGAAGCTTTCTTT.

The J gene is TRBJ2-3, the V gene TRBV3-1; D uncertain. The V gene's germline CDR1 is LGHDT and CDR2 YNNKEL (reference sequence). CDR3 length: 15 residues. Trimming took 1 base from V and 0 from J, leaving 8 bases between them. In DNA, the CDR3 is TGTGCCAGCAGCCAAGTCCCTAGAAGCACAGATACGCAGTATTTT. The encoded protein is CASSQVPRSTDTQYF.

The chain uses TRBV5-1 and TRBJ2-5; D is possibly TRBD2 (6 bases). The CDR3 consists of 16 residues. CDR1 and CDR2 from the germline V gene are SGHRS and YFSETQ. The V end lost 0 bases, the J end lost 5 bases, and 17 bases lay between the germline ends. CDR3 DNA sequence: TGCGCCAGCAGCTTGGGTTCTGCGGGGCGGAGGGAGACCCAGTACTTC. Residues: CASSLGSAGRRETQYF.

This chain joins TRBV4-2 and TRBJ2-2; D is ambiguous. Per the germline V gene, CDR1 is LGHNA and CDR2 is YNFKEQ. This CDR3 is 17 amino acids long. V lost 1 base to trimming and J lost 6 bases, with 18 bases between them. The DNA of the CDR3 is TGTGCCAGCAGCCAAGTCGGCAGCGTCTATGACGCCGGGGAGCTGTTTTTT. Protein: CASSQVGSVYDAGELFF.

The rearrangement uses TRBV7-9 and TRBJ1-6; a weak D match, TRBD1 (5 bases). V lost 5 bases to trimming and J lost 10 bases, with 12 bases between them. This CDR3 region has 13 residues. From germline, CDR1 is SEHNR and CDR2 FQNEAQ (reference sequence). DNA for the CDR3: TGTGCCAGCAGCACCCTGAGGGGATCACCCCTCCACTTT. Protein: CASSTLRGSPLHF.

This clonotype was observed a few times. The V call is TRBV4-3, the J call TRBJ2-3; a weak D match, TRBD2 (6 bases). CDR1 is LGHNA and CDR2 is YSLEER in the germline V gene. V dropped 0 bases and J dropped 4 bases, with 8 bases sitting between them. The CDR3 contains 14 residues. Here the CDR3 DNA reads TGCGCCAGCAGCCAAGAATGGGGGGCAGATACGCAGTATTTT. The encoded protein is CASSQEWGADTQYF.

This clonotype was detected only a few times. The chain carries TRBV11-2 and TRBJ2-2, with 9 positions matching TRBD2. Germline V gene lookup returns CDR1 SGHAT and CDR2 FQNNGV. Germline trimming cut 2 bases from V and 2 bases from J; bases unmatched to any gene: 3. The CDR3 covers 16 residues. The CDR3 region is CASSLLSGGNTGELFF. CDR3 sequence (DNA): TGTGCCAGCAGCTTACTTAGCGGGGGAAACACCGGGGAGCTGTTTTTT.

This clonotype was recorded a few times. J is TRBJ2-7 and V is TRBV4-1, with D uncertain. The V and J ends lost 0 bases and 3 bases respectively, with 6 bases between them. The germline CDR1 and CDR2 sequences are MGHRA and YSYEKL. This CDR3 contains 13 residues. The CDR3 is CASSQETSYEQYV. Here the CDR3 DNA reads TGCGCCAGCAGCCAAGAAACCAGCTACGAGCAGTACGTC.

This clonotype was seen a few times. The rearrangement links TRBV10-3 to TRBJ1-1; D unclear. Germline CDR1 is ENHRY and CDR2 is SYGVKD. The V end lost 7 bases, the J end lost 11 bases, and 14 bases lay between the germline ends. The CDR3 is 11 amino acids. The CDR3, as DNA: TGTGCCATCACGGCGGGGTTCTATGCTTTCTTT. This translates into CAITAGFYAFF.

This clonotype was recorded a few times. V usage is TRBV6-2 or TRBV6-3 and J usage is TRBJ2-3; TRBD1 agrees at 9 bases. The CDR3 runs 14 residues. Trimming removed 8 bases from V and 3 bases from J; junction bases left unmatched: 6. The germline V gene has CDR1 MNHEY and CDR2 SVGEGT. DNA of the CDR3: TGTGCCAGCGGTATAGACAGGGGGACAGATACGCAGTATTTT. The encoded protein is CASGIDRGTDTQYF.